In its sample, the clone carrying this TCR beta chain was seen once. The V and J ends lost 1 base and 5 bases respectively, with 11 bases between them. From germline, CDR1 is MGHRA and CDR2 YSYEKL. The CDR3 length is 14 residues. Vbeta (60) and Jbeta (13) primers were used in the PCR. The repertoire was sequenced with immunoSEQ multiplex PCR; TCRdb's copy has only in-frame clones and lacks some. The sample contains some 130,000 clones, 60% to 85% of which appear only once. The sample belongs to a study of cytomegalovirus exposure and HLA in healthy donors. The sequence derives from a woman between 18 and 29 years old in good health and CMV-seronegative. The chain joins TRBV4-1 to TRBJ1-1, with a weak D call TRBD1 (5 bases). Material: PBMCs. In DNA, the CDR3 is TGCGCCAGCAGCCAAGGGCAGGGCCGGACTGAAGCTTTCTTT. Encoded protein: CASSQGQGRTEAFF.